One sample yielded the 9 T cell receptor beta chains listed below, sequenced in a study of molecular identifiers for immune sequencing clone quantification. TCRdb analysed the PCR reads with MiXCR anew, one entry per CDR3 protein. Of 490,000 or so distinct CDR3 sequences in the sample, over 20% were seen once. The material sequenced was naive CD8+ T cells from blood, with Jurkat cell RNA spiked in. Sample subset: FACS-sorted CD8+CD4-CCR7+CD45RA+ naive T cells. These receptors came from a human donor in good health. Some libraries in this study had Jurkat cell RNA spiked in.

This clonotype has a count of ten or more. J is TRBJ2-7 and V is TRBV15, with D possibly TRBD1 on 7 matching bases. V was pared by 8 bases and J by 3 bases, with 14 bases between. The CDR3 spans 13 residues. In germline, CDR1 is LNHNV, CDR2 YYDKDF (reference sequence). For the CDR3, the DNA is TGTGCCACCGCGGGGACAGAAAGCTACGAGCAGTACTTC. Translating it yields CATAGTESYEQYF.

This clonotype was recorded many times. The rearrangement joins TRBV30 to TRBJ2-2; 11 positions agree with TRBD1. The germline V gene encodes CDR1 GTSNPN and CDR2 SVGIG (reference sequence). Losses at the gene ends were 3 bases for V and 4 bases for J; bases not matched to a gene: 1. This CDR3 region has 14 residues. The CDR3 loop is CAWSGTGGTGELFF. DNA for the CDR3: TGTGCCTGGAGCGGGACAGGGGGCACCGGGGAGCTGTTTTTT. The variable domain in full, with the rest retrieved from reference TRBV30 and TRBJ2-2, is SQTIHQWPATLVQPVGSPLSLECTVEGTSNPNLYWYRQAAGRGLQLLFYSVGIGQISSEVPQNLSASRPQDRQFILSSKKLLLSDSGFYLCAWSGTGGTGELFFGEGSRLTVL.

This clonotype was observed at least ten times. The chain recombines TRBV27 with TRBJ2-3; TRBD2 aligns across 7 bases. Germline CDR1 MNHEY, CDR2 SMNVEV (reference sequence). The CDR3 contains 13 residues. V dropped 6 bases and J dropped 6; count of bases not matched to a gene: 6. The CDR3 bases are TGTGCCAGCAGGAGAGGGACTATGGATACGCAGTATTTT. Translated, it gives CASRRGTMDTQYF.

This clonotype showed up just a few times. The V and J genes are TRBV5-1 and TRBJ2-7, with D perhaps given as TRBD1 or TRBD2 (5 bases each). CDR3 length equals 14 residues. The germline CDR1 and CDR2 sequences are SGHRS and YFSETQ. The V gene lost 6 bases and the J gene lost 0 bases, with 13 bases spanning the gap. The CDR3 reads CASTVEGNSYEQYF. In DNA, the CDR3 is TGCGCCAGCACCGTCGAGGGGAACTCCTACGAGCAGTACTTC.

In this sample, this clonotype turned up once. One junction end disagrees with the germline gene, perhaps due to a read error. CDR3 loop: CASSSTDSYSEQFF. Here the CDR3 DNA reads TGTGCCAGCAGCTCCACCGACTCCTACAGTGAGCAGTTCTTC. The chain links TRBV13 to TRBJ2-1, with no clear D. The CDR3 length is 14 residues. Germline CDR1 and CDR2: PRHDT and FYEKMQ (reference sequence).

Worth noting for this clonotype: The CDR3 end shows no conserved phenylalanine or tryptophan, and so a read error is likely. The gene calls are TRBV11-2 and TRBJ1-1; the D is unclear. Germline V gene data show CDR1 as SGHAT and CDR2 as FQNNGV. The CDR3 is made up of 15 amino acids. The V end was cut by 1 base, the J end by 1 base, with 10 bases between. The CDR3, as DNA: TGTGCCAGCAGCTTAGGGGTCGGGGAGAACACTGAAGCTTTCCTT. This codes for CASSLGVGENTEAFL.

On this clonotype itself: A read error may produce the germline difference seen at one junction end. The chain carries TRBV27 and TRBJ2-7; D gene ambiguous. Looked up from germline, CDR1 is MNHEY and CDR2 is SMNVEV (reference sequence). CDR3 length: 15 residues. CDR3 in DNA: TGTGCCAACAGTTTAGTGGCGGCTAGCTCCTACGAGCAGTACTTC. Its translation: CANSLVAASSYEQYF.

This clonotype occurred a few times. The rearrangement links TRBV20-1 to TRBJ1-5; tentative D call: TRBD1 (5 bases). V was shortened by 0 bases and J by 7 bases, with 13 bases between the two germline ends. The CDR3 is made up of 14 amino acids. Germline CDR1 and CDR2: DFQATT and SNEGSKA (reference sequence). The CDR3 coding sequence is TGCAGTGCTAGAGAACGGGACGGTTTGCAGCCCCAGCATTTT. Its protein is CSARERDGLQPQHF.

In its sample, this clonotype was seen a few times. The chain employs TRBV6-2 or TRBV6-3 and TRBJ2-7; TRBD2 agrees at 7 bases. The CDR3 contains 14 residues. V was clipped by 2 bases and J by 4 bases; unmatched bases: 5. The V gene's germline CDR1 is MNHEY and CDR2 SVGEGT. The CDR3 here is CASSYRTSEYEQYF. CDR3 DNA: TGTGCCAGCAGTTACAGGACTAGTGAGTACGAGCAGTACTTC.